This T cell receptor (beta chain) stems from a study of blood T cell repertoires in COVID-19. The germline V and J ends were trimmed by 6 bases and 5 bases, with 13 bases remaining between them. The CDR3 is 13 amino acids. The V gene's germline CDR1 is MNHNY and CDR2 SVGAGI (reference sequence). This table comes from immunoSEQ multiplex PCR, and its TCRdb copy is limited to in-frame clones, with some not included. The table lists about 35,000 clones, more than 70% of them singletons. The material sequenced was peripheral blood. The source is a man aged 55 to 70 with active or convalescent COVID-19. V gene TRBV6-6 combines with J gene TRBJ1-1, with D possibly matching TRBD1 (6 bases). CDR3 in amino acids: CASRVQGWTEAFF. CDR3 DNA: TGTGCCAGCAGGGTACAGGGATGGACTGAAGCTTTCTTT.